The clone carrying this T cell receptor beta chain turned up a few times. Its antigen is not identified. Time point of the sample: late sampling 161 to 241 days after vaccination in a few convalescent patients. Regarding treatment: roughly 10-day PBMC culture with coronavirus spike peptide pools or control peptides (ViraFEST assay). Cultures of PBMCs, more than 1.5 million per well, were set up with about 10 IU/ml IL-2 and about 10 ug/ml peptide pools. The Oncomine TCR Beta short-read assay was applied to DNA of cultured CD4+ T cells. The template was genomic DNA from cultured CD4+ T cells. TCRdb called the PCR reads again in MiXCR, with one record for every CDR3 protein. The sample contains 20,000 to 25,000 distinct CDR3 sequences, about 35% of which appear only once. The sample is drawn from a study of vaccination and CD4 T cells after COVID-19. Germline V lookup: CDR1 MNHEY, CDR2 SVGAGI. This CDR3 spans 15 amino acids. The junction had 3 bases not matched to a gene; V was cut back by 0 bases and J by 3 bases.

This TCR derives from a human donor who had recovered from COVID-19. The chain joins TRBV6-5 to TRBJ2-7; 9 nucleotides match TRBD2. The sequences come from CD4+ T cells from blood, cultured in vitro, collected about 7 months after SARS-CoV-2 vaccination. CDR3 nucleotides: TGTGCCAGCAGTTACTCCCATAGCGGGGGCTACGAGCAGTACTTC. This translates into CASSYSHSGGYEQYF.